This T cell receptor beta chain is from a study of blood T cell repertoires in COVID-19. Across the study: Samples of COVID-19 (acute and convalescent) were obtained from the United States, Italy and Spain. PBMCs, B-cell-depleted T cells, or T cells were the source of the cDNA or gDNA that made up the material.

In the authors' methods: Reference gene primer amplification in the assay estimated nucleated cell counts. Clones were read by immunoSEQ multiplex PCR, and TCRdb kept only the in-frame ones, dropping some. V and J calls and clone size are copied from that table; D and trimming were computed from the DNA. The top ten hold around 5.4% of the sample, which has fewer than 300,000 clones, approximately 82% seen once. Trimming shortened V by 4 bases and J by 0 bases, and 13 bases separated the two germline ends. In germline, CDR1 is KGHSH, CDR2 LQKENI. The CDR3 is made up of 16 amino acids. This chain joins TRBV18 and TRBJ1-3; D may be TRBD1 (6 bases). The sample consisted of peripheral blood. This clonotype was sampled from a man older than 75 with acute or convalescent COVID-19. The CDR3 loop reads CASSHGQTASGNTIYF. The CDR3 nucleotides are TGTGCCAGCTCACACGGACAGACGGCCTCTGGAAACACCATATATTTT. Full variable domain (outside the CDR3, taken from reference TRBV18 and TRBJ1-3): NAGVMQNPRHLVRRRGQEARLRCSPMKGHSHVYWYRQLPEEGLKFMVYLQKENIIDESGMPKERFSAEFPKEGPSILRIQQVVRGDSAAYFCASSHGQTASGNTIYFGEGSWLTVV.